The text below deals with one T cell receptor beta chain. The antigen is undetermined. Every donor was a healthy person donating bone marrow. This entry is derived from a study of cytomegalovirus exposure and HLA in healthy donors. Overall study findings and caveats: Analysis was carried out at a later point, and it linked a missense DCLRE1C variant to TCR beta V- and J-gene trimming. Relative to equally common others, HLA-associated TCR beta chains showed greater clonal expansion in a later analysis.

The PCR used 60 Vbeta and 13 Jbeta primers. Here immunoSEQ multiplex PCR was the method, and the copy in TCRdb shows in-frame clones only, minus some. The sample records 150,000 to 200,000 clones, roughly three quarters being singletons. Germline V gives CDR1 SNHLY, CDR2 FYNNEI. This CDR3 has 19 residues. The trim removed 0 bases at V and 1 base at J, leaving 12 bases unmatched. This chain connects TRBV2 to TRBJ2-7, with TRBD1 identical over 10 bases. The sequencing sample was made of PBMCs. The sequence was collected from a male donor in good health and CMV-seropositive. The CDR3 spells CASSEAGGGQGTISYEQYF. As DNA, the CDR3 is TGTGCCAGCAGTGAAGCCGGAGGGGGACAGGGGACTATTTCCTACGAGCAGTACTTC. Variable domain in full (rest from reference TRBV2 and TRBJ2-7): EPEVTQTPSHQVTQMGQEVILRCVPISNHLYFYWYRQILGQKVEFLVSFYNNEISEKSEIFDDQFSVERPDGSNFTLKIRSTKLEDSAMYFCASSEAGGGQGTISYEQYFGPGTRLTVT.